The rows below give T cell receptor beta chains drawn from one sample of a study of blood T cell repertoires in COVID-19. Repertoires were generated with immunoSEQ multiplex PCR, while TCRdb's copy carries only in-frame clones and drops some. Seen here are more than 300,000 clones, nearly 90% observed once, and the top ten hold roughly 1%. Sequencing was performed on peripheral blood. Source of these receptors: a woman aged 40 to 55 with COVID-19, enrolled during active disease. Both conserved end residues are part of each CDR3. The order of the fields is clone size, D gene, V gene, J gene, CDR3 DNA, CDR3 protein. The D gene is left open where the match is weak. The size field is filled for only some rows; it gives once, few, many or a size class.

size: NA
D: NA
V: TRBV29-1
J: TRBJ1-1
DNA: TGCAGCGTTGATGCAGGGTGGACTGAAGCTTTCTTT
CDR3: CSVDAGWTEAFF

size: NA
D: NA
V: TRBV5-1
J: TRBJ2-2
DNA: TGCGCCAGCCGTCCCCCAGGGCGGAACACCGGGGAGCTGTTTTTT
CDR3: CASRPPGRNTGELFF

size: NA
D: NA
V: TRBV7-7
J: TRBJ2-6
DNA: TGTGCTAGCAGCTTAGGGGGGGCTGGGGCCAACGTCCTGACTTTC
CDR3: CASSLGGAGANVLTF

size: NA
D: TRBD1
V: TRBV7-2
J: TRBJ1-2
DNA: TGTGCCAGCAGCCCAGACAGGGGACGGAACTATGGCTACACCTTC
CDR3: CASSPDRGRNYGYTF

size: NA
D: TRBD1
V: TRBV30
J: TRBJ1-1
DNA: TGTGCCTGGAGGTGGACAGGGGGCAAGGAAACTGAAGCTTTCTTT
CDR3: CAWRWTGGKETEAFF

size: NA
D: TRBD1
V: TRBV7-9
J: TRBJ2-7
DNA: TGTGCCAGCAGCCCAATCGGACAGGGGCGAATGGGGGAGCAGTACTTC
CDR3: CASSPIGQGRMGEQYF

size: NA
D: TRBD2
V: TRBV7-2
J: TRBJ2-7
DNA: TGTGCCAGCAGCTTAACAGGCGGGAGGACCTCCTACGAGCAGTACTTC
CDR3: CASSLTGGRTSYEQYF

size: NA
D: NA
V: TRBV4-3
J: TRBJ1-5
DNA: TGCGCCAGCAGCCAAGAAGTACGGGTCAATCAGCCCCAGCATTTT
CDR3: CASSQEVRVNQPQHF

size: once
D: TRBD1
V: TRBV9
J: TRBJ1-1
DNA: TGTGCCAGCAGCGTGGGGACAGCCCTAACTGAAGCTTTCTTT
CDR3: CASSVGTALTEAFF

size: NA
D: NA
V: TRBV20-1
J: TRBJ1-2
DNA: TGCAGTGCTAGAGATTCGGGGGGCTACACCTTC
CDR3: CSARDSGGYTF

size: NA
D: TRBD2
V: TRBV6-2/TRBV6-3
J: TRBJ2-7
DNA: TGTGCCAGCAGTTACTGGACTAGCGGGAAAGTCGGCGAGCAGTACTTC
CDR3: CASSYWTSGKVGEQYF

size: NA
D: TRBD2
V: TRBV5-6
J: TRBJ2-7
DNA: TGTGCCAGCAGCTTCTTTTTAGCGGGAGCTTCTGAGCAGTACTTC
CDR3: CASSFFLAGASEQYF

size: NA
D: NA
V: TRBV6-2/TRBV6-3
J: TRBJ1-2
DNA: TGTGCCAGCAGCCCCGAGGGGGGGTCCTATGGCTACACCTTC
CDR3: CASSPEGGSYGYTF

size: NA
D: NA
V: TRBV5-8
J: TRBJ2-7
DNA: TGTGCCAGCAGCTTTACAGGGTCCGACGAGCAGTACTTC
CDR3: CASSFTGSDEQYF

size: NA
D: TRBD1
V: TRBV5-1
J: TRBJ1-2
DNA: TGCGCCAGCAGCTTGGCAACAGGGGGCGTAAGGACCTATGGCTACACCTTC
CDR3: CASSLATGGVRTYGYTF

size: NA
D: TRBD2
V: TRBV20-1
J: TRBJ2-1
DNA: TGCAGTGCTAGTGGGCTAGCGGGGGCCTACAATGAGCAGTTCTTC
CDR3: CSASGLAGAYNEQFF

size: NA
D: TRBD1
V: TRBV28
J: TRBJ2-1
DNA: TGTGCCAGCAGTCGGGACAGGGGTTGGTACAATGAGCAGTTCTTC
CDR3: CASSRDRGWYNEQFF

size: few
D: NA
V: TRBV7-3
J: TRBJ1-6
DNA: TGTGCCAGCAGCTTAGACAGCAGGGGATCACCCCTCCACTTT
CDR3: CASSLDSRGSPLHF

size: NA
D: TRBD1
V: TRBV7-6
J: TRBJ2-6
DNA: TGTGCCAGCAGTTATGGGACAGGCGCTACCTCTGGGGCCAACGTCCTGACTTTC
CDR3: CASSYGTGATSGANVLTF

size: NA
D: NA
V: TRBV19
J: TRBJ1-1
DNA: TGTGCCAGTAGTCTCCCGGAGGGGAGGTACACTGAAGCTTTCTTT
CDR3: CASSLPEGRYTEAFF

size: once
D: NA
V: TRBV19
J: TRBJ1-6
DNA: TGTGCCAGTAGTTACGAGGTGACAGGATTGACACCCCTCCACTTT
CDR3: CASSYEVTGLTPLHF

size: NA
D: NA
V: TRBV6-5
J: TRBJ1-6
DNA: TGTGCCAGCAACCAGGACAGACATTCACCCCTCCACTTT
CDR3: CASNQDRHSPLHF